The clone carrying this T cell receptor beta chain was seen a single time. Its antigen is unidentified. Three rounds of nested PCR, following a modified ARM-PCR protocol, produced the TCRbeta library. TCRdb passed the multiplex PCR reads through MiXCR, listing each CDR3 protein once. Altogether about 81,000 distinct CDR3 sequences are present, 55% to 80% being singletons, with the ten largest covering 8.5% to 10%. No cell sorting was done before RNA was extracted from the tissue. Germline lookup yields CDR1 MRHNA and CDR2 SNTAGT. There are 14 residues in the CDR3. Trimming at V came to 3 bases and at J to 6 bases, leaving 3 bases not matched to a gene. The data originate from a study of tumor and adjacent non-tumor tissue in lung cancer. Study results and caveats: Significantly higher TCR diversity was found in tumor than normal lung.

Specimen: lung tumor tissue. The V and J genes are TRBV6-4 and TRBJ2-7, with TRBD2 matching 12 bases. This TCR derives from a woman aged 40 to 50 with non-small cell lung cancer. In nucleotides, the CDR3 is TGTGCCAGCAGTGAGACTAGCGGGAGTTCCGAGCAGTACTTC. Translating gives CASSETSGSSEQYF.